This T cell receptor (beta chain) is drawn from a study of blood T cell repertoires in COVID-19 (dated by TCRdb to 2018 to 2021). For the study in its entirety: Samples covering the acute and convalescent phases of COVID-19 were provided by collaborators in the United States, Italy and Spain. The material from the prospective study consisted of cDNA or gDNA derived from T cells, B-cell-depleted T cells, or PBMCs. The dataset comprised deeply sampled blood TCRbeta repertoires from subjects exposed to, actively infected with, or recovered from COVID-19. A freely available public database, intended as a resource for researchers studying the immune response to SARS-CoV-2, is where the repertoires were released. Samples came from the ongoing ImmuneRACE study (first 160 participants) plus 1,254 subjects from 6 global collaborators. A de-identified subject ID, COVID-19 status, age in years and sex were almost always included in the sample metadata. HLA class I and class II types, where available, came from metadata supplied by the sample provider rather than from assay-based typing. The paper as a whole reports these results and caveats: How much clinical and demographic metadata was included differed by source and by participant, and the metadata was provided uncurated.

Whole blood was collected in K2EDTA tubes by collaborating institutions according to the institutions' own protocols. For TCRbeta analysis, collaborator samples were shipped as frozen whole blood, as isolated PBMCs, or as DNA extracted from either sample type. TCRbeta CDR3 regions were amplified from genomic DNA using the immunoSEQ Assay, a bias-controlled multiplex PCR. As for how the authors treated the data: The number of nucleated cells in each sample was estimated by amplification of reference gene primers within the assay. To quantify the absolute abundance of each unique TCRbeta CDR3 rearrangement, sequence reads were collapsed and filtered. For each sample, productive Simpson clonality was calculated as the square root of Simpson's diversity index across productive rearrangements. TCRdb mirrors the immuneACCESS table, restricted to in-frame sequences. Some clones are absent from its copies; in checked studies, under half trace to an unresolved V gene, and the reason for the others is unknown. That table gives V, J and clone size, and the DNA gave D and trimming. This sample comprises 30,000 to 45,000 clones, around 90% of them detected only once. The top ten constitute around 7% of the sample.

As for this clone: Its target antigen remains unknown. It has no much larger one-base neighbor in the sample; base qualities were not kept.

From a lookup of the germline V gene, CDR1 and CDR2 are SGHRS and YFSETQ. Taken from cysteine to phenylalanine, the CDR3 has 16 residues. Kept here is only the CDR3 DNA, which spans 48 bases and is read in frame from base 1. After removal of 3 bases from V and 0 bases from J, the junction retains 7 bases not matched to a gene. This chain is built from TRBV5-1 and TRBJ2-7; 9 junctional bases match TRBD2. Sequencing used peripheral blood. This TCR was sampled from a human donor in a cohort sampled during active COVID-19. The CDR3 has the sequence CASSSESGGPSYEQYF. The bases are TGCGCCAGCAGCTCCGAAAGCGGGGGGCCCTCCTACGAGCAGTACTTC.